One and the same sample provided the 7 T cell receptor beta chains below, sequenced in a study of post-analysis software for immune sequencing data. Study-wide results and limits: Four or five TRBV segments were significantly more frequent in patients than in controls. TRBV5-6, TRBV5-1 and TRBV20-1 were among these segments.

For these receptors, no antigen is known. The TCR beta cDNA libraries carried unique molecular identifiers. TCRdb re-analysed the PCR reads in MiXCR, keeping a single row per CDR3 protein. Seen here are about 460,000 distinct CDR3 sequences, 40% to 55% observed once, and the top ten hold over 10%. Sequenced: blood. The receptor set was obtained from a girl aged 10-17 years with multiple sclerosis.

This clonotype was seen a handful of times. The chain couples TRBV30 to TRBJ2-7, with D possibly TRBD1 on 6 matching bases. Deletions cut 2 bases from V and 0 bases from J, with 8 bases between. This CDR3 is 13 amino acids long. Germline assignment: CDR1 GTSNPN and CDR2 SVGIG (reference sequence). CDR3 nucleotides: TGTGCCTGGAGTCGACAGGCCTCCTACGAGCAGTACTTC. Translated: CAWSRQASYEQYF. Combining the CDR3 with reference TRBV30 and TRBJ2-7 gives the whole variable domain SQTIHQWPATLVQPVGSPLSLECTVEGTSNPNLYWYRQAAGRGLQLLFYSVGIGQISSEVPQNLSASRPQDRQFILSSKKLLLSDSGFYLCAWSRQASYEQYFGPGTRLTVT.

The genes are TRBV20-1 and TRBJ2-3, with 13 bases fitting TRBD2. The CDR3 consists of 16 residues. The J segment lost 2 bases and the V segment lost 6 bases, leaving 8 bases of the junction unmatched. CDR1 is DFQATT and CDR2 is SNEGSKA in the germline V gene (reference sequence). The CDR3 DNA follows: TGCAGTGCCCCCGGGACTAGCGGGGCCTACACAGATACGCAGTATTTT. Its protein is CSAPGTSGAYTDTQYF.

The gene calls are TRBV14 and TRBJ2-1, with 7 bases that match TRBD1. J lost 7 bases, V lost 1 base, and 4 bases had no gene match. The CDR3 is 14 residues long. Germline V gene data show CDR1 as SGHDN and CDR2 as FVKESK. CDR3 protein: CASSQAARGNEQFF. The DNA of the CDR3 is TGTGCCAGCAGCCAAGCGGCCAGGGGGAATGAGCAGTTCTTC.

J is TRBJ2-5 and V is TRBV9; tentatively, D is TRBD1 (6 bases). CDR1 and CDR2 (germline): SGDLS, YYNGEE. This CDR3 is 13 amino acids long. The V gene lost 0 bases and the J gene lost 7 bases, with 10 bases spanning the gap. The CDR3 nucleotides are TGTGCCAGCAGCGTAGAAGGGGGAGCGACCCAGTACTTC. Translating it yields CASSVEGGATQYF.

This clonotype was detected only a few times. The rearrangement uses TRBV20-1 and TRBJ2-5; 9 nucleotides align to TRBD2. Germline trimming cut 7 bases from V and 5 bases from J; bases unmatched to any gene: 14. The CDR3 has 15 amino acids. The germline V gene encodes CDR1 DFQATT and CDR2 SNEGSKA (reference sequence). The CDR3 spells CSVSPGTSYAETQYF. The CDR3 DNA is TGCAGTGTCTCACCCGGGACTAGCTACGCCGAGACCCAGTACTTC.

This clonotype came up once. A much larger clone lies a single base off, so this may be a read error. The genes are TRBV29-1 and TRBJ2-3; 9 bases line up with TRBD1. Germline values: CDR1 SQVTM, CDR2 ANQGSEA. This CDR3 spans 15 amino acids. V trimming: 5 bases; J trimming: 8 bases; junction bases outside the gene matches: 14. Here the CDR3 DNA reads TGCAGCGTTCGGAATCCGGGACAGGGTCCCAGTACGCAGTATTTT. This codes for CSVRNPGQGPSTQYF.

This clonotype was seen only a few times. The chain carries TRBV20-1 and TRBJ2-1, with no clear D. The CDR3 length is 13 residues. Trimming stripped 5 bases from V and 4 bases from J, with 12 bases between. CDR1 is DFQATT, CDR2 SNEGSKA, per germline (reference sequence). The CDR3 bases are TGCAGTGCTCCAACCCACACGTACAATGAGCAGTTCTTC. It encodes CSAPTHTYNEQFF.